Below are 14 T cell receptor beta chains sequenced from a single sample in a study of cytomegalovirus exposure and HLA in healthy donors. The PCR ran on 60 Vbeta and 13 Jbeta primers. Sequencing used immunoSEQ multiplex PCR; TCRdb keeps in-frame clones, though not all of them. This sample carries some 170,000 clones, 82% of them seen once, and the ten largest clones take around 0.97%. Sequencing was carried out using PBMCs. These receptors originate from a girl aged 2 to 9 in good health and CMV-seropositive.

This clone was counted between two and nine times. Other DNA sequences in this sample translate to the same CDR3. The chain links TRBV14 to TRBJ2-1; 11 bases match TRBD2. The V gene's germline CDR1 is SGHDN and CDR2 FVKESK. There are 15 residues in the CDR3. V was clipped by 5 bases and J by 4 bases; unmatched bases: 4. CDR3 loop: CASSLGLAVYNEQFF. The CDR3 DNA reads TGTGCCAGCAGCTTGGGACTAGCGGTTTACAATGAGCAGTTCTTC.

CDR3 in amino acids: CASSLGLTRTGGGYTF. The CDR3 region has the DNA TGTGCCAGCAGCTTGGGTCTAACCCGGACAGGCGGCGGCTACACCTTC. The rearrangement links TRBV7-9 to TRBJ1-2; 7 nucleotides agree with TRBD1. CDR1 SEHNR and CDR2 FQNEAQ come from the germline V gene (reference sequence). Trimming at V came to 3 bases and at J to 8 bases, leaving 15 bases not matched to a gene. This CDR3 is 16 amino acids long.

This sequence joins TRBV13 and TRBJ2-6; TRBD1 matches 7 bases. CDR1 PRHDT and CDR2 FYEKMQ come from the germline V gene (reference sequence). Trimming cost V 4 bases and J 4 bases; bases outside gene matches: 16. CDR3 length: 19 amino acids. CDR3 residues: CASSSTRGFSDRGANVLTF. Written as DNA, the CDR3 is TGTGCCAGCAGCTCGACCAGGGGGTTTTCAGATAGGGGGGCCAACGTCCTGACTTTC.

This clone was seen a handful of times. The chain links TRBV6-5 to TRBJ2-1; weak D call: TRBD2 (5 bases). The CDR3 runs 14 residues. V lost 1 base to trimming and J lost 2 bases, with 6 bases between them. Germline V gene data show CDR1 as MNHEY and CDR2 as SVGAGI. CDR3 nucleotides: TGTGCCAGCAGTTACTTCGGGGCCTACAATGAGCAGTTCTTC. Translated, it gives CASSYFGAYNEQFF.

This chain connects TRBV7-9 to TRBJ2-3, with D uncertain. Between the trimmed V and J ends, which lost 3 bases and 4 bases, there was a span of 2 bases. CDR3 length: 11 amino acids. CDR1 and CDR2 from the germline V gene are SEHNR and FQNEAQ (reference sequence). CDR3 sequence: CASSFADTQYF. The CDR3 DNA reads TGTGCCAGCAGCTTCGCAGATACGCAGTATTTT.

The gene calls are TRBV13 and TRBJ2-3; 9 bases align to TRBD1. Germline CDR1 and CDR2: PRHDT and FYEKMQ (reference sequence). V was clipped by 2 bases and J by 7 bases; unmatched bases: 4. CDR3 length: 14 residues. The CDR3 region is CASSLWGTGNTQYF. The CDR3 region has the DNA TGTGCCAGCAGCTTATGGGGGACAGGGAATACGCAGTATTTT.

The chain has TRBV5-4 and TRBJ2-3; D is undetermined. Germline assignment: CDR1 SGHNT and CDR2 YYREEE (reference sequence). CDR3 length: 13 residues. V was cut by 1 base and J by 2 bases, with 5 bases left in between. The CDR3 nucleotides read TGTGCCAGCAGCTTGTTATCCACAGATACGCAGTATTTT. It codes for CASSLLSTDTQYF.

V gene TRBV6-1 combines with J gene TRBJ2-7; tentative D call: TRBD2 (6 bases). CDR1 is MNHNS, CDR2 SASEGT, per germline. Trimming removed 3 bases from V and 0 bases from J, with 15 bases in between. The CDR3 runs 16 residues. The CDR3 DNA reads TGTGCCAGCAGTGAGAGGACTATCGGGAGCTCCTACGAGCAGTACTTC. It codes for CASSERTIGSSYEQYF.

The chain combines TRBV4-1 with TRBJ2-7, with D possibly TRBD2 on 5 matching bases. The germline V and J ends were trimmed by 4 bases and 6 bases, with 13 bases remaining between them. In germline, CDR1 is MGHRA, CDR2 YSYEKL. This CDR3 is built from 13 residues. The CDR3 region has the DNA TGCGCCAGCAGCCCAGGTTATAGCGTCGAGCAGTACTTC. This translates into CASSPGYSVEQYF.

This chain connects TRBV28 to TRBJ2-2; 8 nucleotides agree with TRBD2. Germline-derived CDR1 and CDR2 are MDHEN and SYDVKM. Trimming removed 7 bases from V and 3 bases from J; junction bases left unmatched: 4. The CDR3 covers 14 residues. The CDR3 DNA is TGTGCCAGCAAGGGACTAGTCTACACCGGGGAGCTGTTTTTT. Translated: CASKGLVYTGELFF.

The V gene is TRBV6-5, the J gene TRBJ1-3; tentatively, D is TRBD1 (6 bases). Trimming removed 2 bases from V and 4 bases from J, with 12 bases in between. Germline lookup yields CDR1 MNHEY and CDR2 SVGAGI. The CDR3 consists of 15 residues. CDR3 in DNA: TGTGCCAGCAGTTACAAGGGGGGGAAAGGAAACACCATATATTTT. Its translation is CASSYKGGKGNTIYF.

This clone was picked up one time. This chain connects TRBV5-1 to TRBJ2-2; TRBD2 aligns across 10 bases. V lost 5 bases and J lost 6; bases outside the gene matches: 1. This CDR3 region has 13 residues. In germline, CDR1 is SGHRS, CDR2 YFSETQ. The CDR3 region is CASRAGGSGELFF. As DNA, the CDR3 is TGCGCCAGCAGAGCGGGAGGGTCCGGGGAGCTGTTTTTT.

V usage is TRBV6-6 and J usage is TRBJ1-5; a possible D gene is TRBD1 (6 bases). This CDR3 has 14 residues. V was trimmed by 7 bases and J by 13 bases, leaving 23 bases between them. Germline V lookup: CDR1 MNHNY, CDR2 SVGAGI (reference sequence). The CDR3 DNA follows: TGTGCCAGCAAGATCCCTGTGCCACAGGGCGGTCAGCATTTT. Its translation is CASKIPVPQGGQHF.

V and J are TRBV28 and TRBJ2-2; D is uncertain. The CDR3 is 12 amino acids. CDR1 is MDHEN and CDR2 is SYDVKM in the germline V gene. With 3 bases removed from V and 4 bases from J, the gap between germline ends came to 3 bases. The CDR3: CASSFLTGELFF. The DNA of the CDR3 is TGTGCCAGCAGTTTCCTCACCGGGGAGCTGTTTTTT.